Below are 18 T cell receptor beta chains sequenced from a single sample in a study of T cells after yellow fever vaccination. Using its own MiXCR run on the 5' RACE reads, TCRdb lists one record per CDR3 protein. The data contain around 330,000 distinct CDR3 sequences, more than 3% of them seen just once; the ten biggest clones take up 20% to 30%. Source: PBMCs, taken on the day of the yellow fever booster vaccination. The receptors were sampled from a man between 18 and 35 years old who received the YFV17D yellow fever vaccine.

This clonotype was detected ten times or more. V gene TRBV12-3 or TRBV12-4 combines with J gene TRBJ1-3; D might be TRBD1 (6 bases). This CDR3 is built from 15 residues. The germline V and J ends were trimmed by 3 bases and 0 bases, with 9 bases remaining between them. CDR3 sequence: CASSFTGNSGNTIYF. The CDR3 DNA reads TGTGCCAGCAGTTTCACAGGGAACTCTGGAAACACCATATATTTT.

This clonotype was observed at least ten times. The V gene is TRBV6-6, the J gene TRBJ1-2, with a tentative D call TRBD1 (6 bases). From germline, CDR1 is MNHNY and CDR2 SVGAGI (reference sequence). The germline V and J ends were trimmed by 6 bases and 7 bases, with 15 bases remaining between them. CDR3 length: 13 amino acids. Here the CDR3 DNA reads TGTGCCAGCAGCCCCAGGGGCGGATCTGGCTACACCTTC. Amino acid sequence: CASSPRGGSGYTF.

The chain recombines TRBV14 with TRBJ1-6; D unresolved. Germline V gene data show CDR1 as SGHDN and CDR2 as FVKESK. This CDR3 has 14 amino acids. The V and J ends lost 4 bases and 10 bases respectively, with 14 bases between them. CDR3 in DNA: TGTGCCAGCAGCCTCGGACTCTTGGGCTCACCCCTCCACTTT. It specifies CASSLGLLGSPLHF.

The table lists this clonotype with many counts. CDR3 nucleotide sequence: TGTGCCAGCAGCTTGGGGAGTACCCCCGAGCAGTACTTC. Protein: CASSLGSTPEQYF. The V gene is TRBV5-4, the J gene TRBJ2-7; D unclear. The CDR3 is 13 residues long. With 0 bases removed from V and 6 bases from J, the gap between germline ends came to 10 bases. Per germline, CDR1 SGHNT and CDR2 YYREEE (reference sequence).

J is TRBJ2-1 and V is TRBV11-2, with a tentative D call TRBD2 (6 bases). The V gene lost 5 bases and the J gene lost 0 bases, with 11 bases spanning the gap. CDR3 length: 15 residues. Germline V gives CDR1 SGHAT, CDR2 FQNNGV. CDR3 region: CASSRDGGSYNEQFF. The CDR3 region has the DNA TGTGCCAGCAGCCGGGACGGGGGCTCCTACAATGAGCAGTTCTTC. The full variable domain, with the rest looked up from reference TRBV11-2 and TRBJ2-1, is EAGVAQSPRYKIIEKRQSVAFWCNPISGHATLYWYQQILGQGPKLLIQFQNNGVVDDSQLPKDRFSAERLKGVDSTLKIQPAKLEDSAVYLCASSRDGGSYNEQFFGPGTRLTVL.

This clonotype was counted between two and nine times. The chain employs TRBV5-4 and TRBJ2-2, with TRBD2 identical over 16 bases. Germline trimming cut 6 bases from V and 4 bases from J; bases unmatched to any gene: 9. The CDR3 sequence is 18 residues long. Germline assignment: CDR1 SGHNT and CDR2 YYREEE (reference sequence). CDR3 bases: TGTGCCAGCACCCCGCCGGGACTAGCGGGGGGGAGCACCGGGGAGCTGTTTTTT. Translated: CASTPPGLAGGSTGELFF.

This clonotype was detected ten times or more. This chain connects TRBV7-2 to TRBJ2-3, with D possibly TRBD2 on 5 matching bases. The CDR3 runs 14 residues. The germline V gene has CDR1 SGHTA and CDR2 FQGNSA. V was cut by 2 bases and J by 0 bases, with 6 bases left in between. DNA of the CDR3: TGTGCCAGCAGCTTAAGGACTAGCACAGATACGCAGTATTTT. Amino acid sequence: CASSLRTSTDTQYF. The variable domain in full, completed from reference TRBV7-2 and TRBJ2-3, reads GAGVSQSPSNKVTEKGKDVELRCDPISGHTALYWYRQSLGQGLEFLIYFQGNSAPDKSGLPSDRFSAERTGGSVSTLTIQRTQQEDSAVYLCASSLRTSTDTQYFGPGTRLTVL.

This clonotype showed up many times. The rearrangement uses TRBV29-1 and TRBJ2-2; 7 nucleotides align to TRBD1. The CDR3 loop spans 15 amino acids. The junction had 7 bases not matched to a gene; V was cut back by 2 bases and J by 4 bases. Germline V gene lookup returns CDR1 SQVTM and CDR2 ANQGSEA. CDR3 in amino acids: CSVESSRGRTGELFF. CDR3 bases: TGCAGCGTTGAATCCTCGAGGGGGCGCACCGGGGAGCTGTTTTTT.

This clonotype has at least ten counts. The CDR3: CASSLGDRGIGKYF. CDR3 DNA: TGTGCCAGCAGCTTAGGGGACAGGGGTATTGGGAAGTACTTC. This chain uses TRBV7-2 with TRBJ2-7; 10 positions match TRBD1. This CDR3 region has 14 residues. Germline V gene data show CDR1 as SGHTA and CDR2 as FQGNSA. The V gene end was trimmed by 1 base and the J gene end by 11 bases; junction bases not matched to a gene: 8.

This clonotype was seen repeatedly, ten times or more. The chain links TRBV20-1 to TRBJ2-3; maybe TRBD2 (7 bases). V dropped 1 base and J dropped 3 bases, with 11 bases sitting between them. The CDR3 covers 14 residues. Germline V gene sequence: CDR1 DFQATT, CDR2 SNEGSKA (reference sequence). The CDR3: CSARAGGPTDTQYF. The CDR3, as DNA: TGCAGTGCTAGAGCCGGGGGGCCGACAGATACGCAGTATTTT.

The rearrangement uses TRBV27 and TRBJ1-2, with 8 bases fitting TRBD1. Germline CDR1 is MNHEY and CDR2 is SMNVEV (reference sequence). This CDR3 is 16 amino acids long. V was clipped by 1 base and J by 4 bases; unmatched bases: 8. The DNA for the CDR3 is TGTGCCAGCAGTTTATGGGGTTGGGACAGGTCCTATGGCTACACCTTC. Residues: CASSLWGWDRSYGYTF.

This clonotype was found many times. The J gene is TRBJ2-3, the V gene TRBV11-2; possibly TRBD1 or TRBD2 for D (5 bases each). Looked up from germline, CDR1 is SGHAT and CDR2 is FQNNGV. Trimming shortened V by 4 bases and J by 8 bases, and 19 bases separated the two germline ends. The CDR3 length is 15 residues. CDR3 residues: CASSSSGTTQGTQYF. The CDR3 DNA reads TGTGCCAGCAGCTCTTCCGGGACCACCCAGGGTACGCAGTATTTT.

In its sample, this clonotype was seen many times. This CDR3 is CSVEDRNPNTGELFF. DNA for the CDR3: TGCAGCGTTGAAGATCGCAATCCTAACACCGGGGAGCTGTTTTTT. The chain has TRBV29-1 and TRBJ2-2, with D uncertain. Trimming took 0 bases from V and 2 from J, leaving 10 bases between them. The CDR3 spans 15 residues. CDR1 is SQVTM and CDR2 is ANQGSEA in the germline V gene.

This clonotype came up a few times. The chain has TRBV4-3 and TRBJ1-5; no clear D gene. The CDR3 totals 15 residues. The ends were cut back, 1 base at V and 6 bases at J, with 13 bases in the middle. Germline CDR1 is LGHNA and CDR2 is YSLEER. The CDR3 protein is CASSQGWSVGQPQHF. The CDR3 bases are TGCGCCAGCAGCCAAGGCTGGTCTGTCGGTCAGCCCCAGCATTTT.

This clonotype was seen many times. The chain carries TRBV30 and TRBJ2-1; D possibly corresponds to TRBD2 (6 bases). Between the trimmed V and J ends, which lost 0 bases and 5 bases, there was a span of 8 bases. The CDR3 totals 13 residues. CDR1 and CDR2 (germline): GTSNPN, SVGIG (reference sequence). CDR3 amino acids: CAWSVGGDNEQFF. The CDR3 bases are TGTGCCTGGAGTGTGGGAGGAGACAATGAGCAGTTCTTC.

This clonotype appeared once. The gene calls are TRBV6-2 or TRBV6-3 and TRBJ1-5, with a weak D call TRBD1 (6 bases). The CDR3 spans 15 residues. Germline CDR1 MNHEY, CDR2 SVGEGT. Trimming took 6 bases from V and 3 from J, leaving 15 bases between them. This chain's CDR3 is CASRLQGSINQPQHF. The CDR3, as DNA: TGTGCCAGCAGACTCCAGGGGAGTATCAATCAGCCCCAGCATTTT.

This clonotype has just a few counts. The J gene is TRBJ2-5, the V gene TRBV10-1, with D possibly being TRBD1 or TRBD2 (5 bases each). CDR1 is WNHNN and CDR2 is SYGVQD in the germline V gene (reference sequence). The CDR3 is 14 amino acids. The ends were cut back, 3 bases at V and 4 bases at J, with 12 bases in the middle. Written as DNA, the CDR3 is TGCGCCAGCAGTGACCGGGGCCGGCGAGAGACCCAGTACTTC. Translated, it gives CASSDRGRRETQYF.

This clonotype was seen only a few times. The V call is TRBV29-1, the J call TRBJ2-3; the D is unclear. Germline CDR1 reads SQVTM; CDR2 reads ANQGSEA. The CDR3 totals 10 residues. Trimming cost V 4 bases and J 2 bases, with 1 base left between them. The CDR3 loop is CSVATDTQYF. CDR3 in DNA: TGCAGCGTTGCCACAGATACGCAGTATTTT.